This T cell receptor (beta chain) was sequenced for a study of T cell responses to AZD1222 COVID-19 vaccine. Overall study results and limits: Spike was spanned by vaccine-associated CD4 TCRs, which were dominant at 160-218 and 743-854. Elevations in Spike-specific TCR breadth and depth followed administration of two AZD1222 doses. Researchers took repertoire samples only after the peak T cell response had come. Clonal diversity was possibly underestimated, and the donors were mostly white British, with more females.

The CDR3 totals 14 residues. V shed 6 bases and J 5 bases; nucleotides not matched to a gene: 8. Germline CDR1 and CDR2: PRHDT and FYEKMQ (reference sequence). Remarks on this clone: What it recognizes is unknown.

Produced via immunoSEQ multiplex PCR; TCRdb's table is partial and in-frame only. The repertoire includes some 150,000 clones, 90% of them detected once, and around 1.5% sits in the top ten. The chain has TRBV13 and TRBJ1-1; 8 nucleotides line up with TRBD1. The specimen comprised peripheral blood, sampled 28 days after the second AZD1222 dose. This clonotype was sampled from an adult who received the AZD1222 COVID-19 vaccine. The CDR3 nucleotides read TGTGCCAGCAGGGTTCAGGGGGCACGAACTGAAGCTTTCTTT. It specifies CASRVQGARTEAFF.